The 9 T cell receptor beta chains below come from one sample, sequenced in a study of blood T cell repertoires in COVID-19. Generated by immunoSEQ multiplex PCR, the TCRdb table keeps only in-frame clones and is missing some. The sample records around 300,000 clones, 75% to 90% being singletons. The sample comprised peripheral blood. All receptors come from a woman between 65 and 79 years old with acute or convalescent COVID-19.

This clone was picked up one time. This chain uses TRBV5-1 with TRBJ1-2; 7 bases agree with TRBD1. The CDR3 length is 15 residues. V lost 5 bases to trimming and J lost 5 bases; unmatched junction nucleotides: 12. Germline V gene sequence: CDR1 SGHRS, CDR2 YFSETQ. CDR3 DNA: TGCGCCAGCAGTAAGGGGGCAACAGAGAAATATGGCTACACCTTC. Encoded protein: CASSKGATEKYGYTF.

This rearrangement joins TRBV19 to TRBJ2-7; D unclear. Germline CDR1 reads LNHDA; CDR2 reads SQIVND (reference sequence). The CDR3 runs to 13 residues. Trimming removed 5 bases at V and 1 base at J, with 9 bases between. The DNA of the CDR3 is TGTGCCAGTAGTCCTCTGGCTTCCTACGAGCAGTACTTC. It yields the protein CASSPLASYEQYF.

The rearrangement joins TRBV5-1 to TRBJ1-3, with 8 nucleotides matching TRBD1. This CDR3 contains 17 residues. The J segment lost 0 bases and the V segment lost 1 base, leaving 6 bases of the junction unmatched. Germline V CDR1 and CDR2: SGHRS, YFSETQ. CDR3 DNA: TGCGCCAGCAGCTTGAAGACAGGGGAAAGCTCTGGAAACACCATATATTTT. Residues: CASSLKTGESSGNTIYF.

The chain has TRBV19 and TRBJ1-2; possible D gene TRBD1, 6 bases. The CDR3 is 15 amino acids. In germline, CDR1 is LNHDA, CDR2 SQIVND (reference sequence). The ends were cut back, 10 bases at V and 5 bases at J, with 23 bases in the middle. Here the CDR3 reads CATSPFETGLYGYTF. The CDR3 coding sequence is TGTGCCACCAGCCCCTTTGAGACAGGATTGTATGGCTACACCTTC.

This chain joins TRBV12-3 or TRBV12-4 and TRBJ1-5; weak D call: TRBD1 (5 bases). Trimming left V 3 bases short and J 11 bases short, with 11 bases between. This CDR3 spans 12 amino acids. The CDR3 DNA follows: TGTGCCAGCAGTTTGGGGGAGGCCTCCCAGCATTTT. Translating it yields CASSLGEASQHF.

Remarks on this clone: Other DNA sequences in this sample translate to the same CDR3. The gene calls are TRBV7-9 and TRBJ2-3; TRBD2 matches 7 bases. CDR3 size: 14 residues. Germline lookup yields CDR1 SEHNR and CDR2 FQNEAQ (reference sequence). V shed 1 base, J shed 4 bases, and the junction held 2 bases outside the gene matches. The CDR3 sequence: CASSLGLAADTQYF. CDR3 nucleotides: TGTGCCAGCAGCTTAGGACTAGCTGCAGATACGCAGTATTTT.

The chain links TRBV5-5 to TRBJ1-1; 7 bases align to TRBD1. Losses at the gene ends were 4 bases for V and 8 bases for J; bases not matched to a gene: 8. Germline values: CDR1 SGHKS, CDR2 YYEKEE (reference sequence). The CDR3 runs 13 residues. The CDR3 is CASSLNRGREAFF. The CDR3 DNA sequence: TGTGCCAGCAGCCTGAACAGGGGAAGAGAAGCTTTCTTT.

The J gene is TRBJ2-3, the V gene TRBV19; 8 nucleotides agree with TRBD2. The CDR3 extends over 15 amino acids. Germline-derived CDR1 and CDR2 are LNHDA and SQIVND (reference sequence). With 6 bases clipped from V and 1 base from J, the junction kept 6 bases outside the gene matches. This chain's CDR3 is CASRPPGLGTDTQYF. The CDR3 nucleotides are TGTGCCAGTAGACCGCCGGGACTAGGCACAGATACGCAGTATTTT.

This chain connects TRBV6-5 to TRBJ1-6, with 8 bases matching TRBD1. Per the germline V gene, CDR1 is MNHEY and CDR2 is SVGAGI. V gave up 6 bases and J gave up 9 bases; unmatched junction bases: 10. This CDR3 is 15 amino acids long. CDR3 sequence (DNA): TGTGCCAGCAGCACCGACAGGGGTAGGGGTTCACCCCTCCACTTT. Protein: CASSTDRGRGSPLHF.